One and the same sample provided the 26 T cell receptor beta chains below, sequenced in a study of tumor-infiltrating lymphocytes in oesophageal squamous cell carcinoma (TCRdb year 2016). Libraries came from PCR. The sequencing machine was an Illumina HiSeq 2000. TCRdb trimmed the raw reads at Q25, called clones with MiXCR and kept productive beta chains. Each entry merges the rows of one CDR3 protein and shows their most common DNA and genes. The sample data list some 11,000 distinct CDR3 sequences, and around 55% of these were observed just once. Under 55% of the sample is taken by the ten largest. The sample comprised esophageal tumor tissue. The origin of the receptors is a female donor with esophageal squamous cell carcinoma.

This clonotype was seen repeatedly, ten times or more. The genes are TRBV6-1 and TRBJ1-1; TRBD1 aligns across 10 bases. Germline loops: CDR1 MNHNS, CDR2 SASEGT. The CDR3 is 14 amino acids. Trimming removed 8 bases from V and 5 bases from J; junction bases left unmatched: 8. The CDR3, as DNA: TGTGCCAGCGCTCGATGGACAGGGGGGACTGAAGCTTTCTTT. Protein product: CASARWTGGTEAFF.

This clonotype came up a few times. The chain carries TRBV19 and TRBJ1-1; D remains ambiguous. Trimming left V 5 bases short and J 4 bases short, with 11 bases between. The CDR3 covers 13 residues. Germline V gene sequence: CDR1 LNHDA, CDR2 SQIVND (reference sequence). DNA of the CDR3: TGTGCCAGTAGTGCTCCAGTGGGCACTGAAGCTTTCTTT. Amino acids: CASSAPVGTEAFF.

The rearrangement uses TRBV7-2 and TRBJ1-4, with no clear D. In germline, CDR1 is SGHTA, CDR2 FQGNSA. The CDR3 totals 15 residues. V was cut by 5 bases and J by 2 bases, with 12 bases left in between. The CDR3 loop is CASSPERTTNEKLFF. The CDR3 coding sequence is TGTGCCAGCAGCCCAGAAAGGACTACTAATGAAAAACTGTTTTTT.

This chain links TRBV7-6 with TRBJ1-1; 7 nucleotides agree with TRBD1. Germline V gives CDR1 SGHVS, CDR2 FNYEAQ. The V and J ends lost 2 bases and 7 bases, in that order; junction bases with no gene match: 4. This CDR3 contains 13 residues. CDR3 nucleotide sequence: TGTGCCAGCAGCTTAACAGGGGTCCTTGAAGCTTTCTTT. Its protein is CASSLTGVLEAFF.

The chain combines TRBV5-3 with TRBJ2-1, with D perhaps given as TRBD1 or TRBD2 (5 bases each). TRBV5-3 is an open reading frame whose function is uncertain. The ends were cut back, 8 bases at V and 10 bases at J, with 16 bases in the middle. This CDR3 has 12 residues. CDR3 sequence (DNA): TGTGCCAGCAGCGCGGACTGGGGGGAGCAGTTCTTC. It encodes CASSADWGEQFF.

The chain joins TRBV5-1 to TRBJ2-7, with 7 nucleotides matching TRBD1. The DNA matches TRBJ1-2 better at its end, which makes the J call doubtful. The CDR3 is made up of 15 amino acids. Germline CDR1 and CDR2: SGHRS and YFSETQ. The CDR3 sequence: CASSLTGQAGMGYTF. The DNA for the CDR3 is TGCGCCAGCAGCTTGACCGGACAGGCAGGGATGGGCTACACCTTC.

This chain joins TRBV4-2 and TRBJ2-5; the D is unclear. The J call is doubtful: the DNA matches TRBJ2-1 better. Germline CDR1 and CDR2: LGHNA and YNFKEQ. This CDR3 has 12 residues. CDR3 nucleotide sequence: TGTGCCAGCAGCCAAGATCACTACCTTCAGTTCTTC. Protein sequence: CASSQDHYLQFF.

The gene calls are TRBV7-8 and TRBJ2-6, with TRBD2 as a possible D gene (5 bases). The assigned J gene may be wrong: the sequence end matches TRBJ2-7 better. Germline V gene lookup returns CDR1 SGHVS and CDR2 FQNEAQ. This CDR3 contains 16 residues. The CDR3 nucleotides read TGTGCCAGCAGCTCCCTCCCCCTAGCAATATTGGAGGAGCAGTACTTC. It specifies CASSSLPLAILEEQYF.

The chain carries TRBV7-8 and TRBJ2-3; D is ambiguous. Trimming pared 3 bases from V and 0 bases from J, leaving 13 bases between. The CDR3 consists of 16 residues. Germline-derived CDR1 and CDR2 are SGHVS and FQNEAQ. The CDR3 sequence: CASSFLGYPSTDTQYF. CDR3 sequence (DNA): TGTGCCAGCAGCTTTCTCGGGTATCCTAGCACAGATACGCAGTATTTT. The whole variable domain, remainder taken from reference TRBV7-8 and TRBJ2-3, is GAGVSQSPRYKVAKRGQDVALRCDPISGHVSLFWYQQALGQGPEFLTYFQNEAQLDKSGLPSDRFFAERPEGSVSTLKIQRTQQEDSAVYLCASSFLGYPSTDTQYFGPGTRLTVL.

This clonotype was detected many times. CDR3 loop: CAISENPGGSYGYTF. The CDR3 DNA follows: TGTGCCATCAGTGAAAATCCGGGAGGTTCTTATGGCTACACCTTC. This chain connects TRBV10-3 to TRBJ1-2; D ambiguous. The V end lost 3 bases, the J end lost 5 bases, and 16 bases lay between the germline ends. The CDR3 is made up of 15 amino acids. Per germline, CDR1 ENHRY and CDR2 SYGVKD.

The chain employs TRBV10-3 and TRBJ2-1; 8 bases align to TRBD1. The last part of the DNA fits TRBJ2-5 better; the J call may be wrong. CDR1 and CDR2 from the germline V gene are ENHRY and SYGVKD. The CDR3 totals 13 residues. CDR3 protein: CAISGTGKETQYF. The CDR3 DNA is TGTGCCATCAGTGGGACAGGGAAAGAGACCCAGTACTTC.

This clonotype was found once. The rearrangement links TRBV28 to TRBJ2-5, with TRBD1 as a possible D gene (5 bases). V lost 5 bases, J lost 4 bases, and 8 bases lay in between. Germline CDR1 and CDR2: MDHEN and SYDVKM. The CDR3 length is 12 residues. The CDR3 loop is CASSAGRETQYF. CDR3 in DNA: TGTGCCAGCAGTGCAGGGCGAGAGACCCAGTACTTC.

This clonotype has only one observation. The gene calls are TRBV6-8 and TRBJ2-1; 7 bases are shared with TRBD1. Gene TRBJ2-7 matches the end of the DNA better, so the J call may be wrong. From germline, CDR1 is MNHGY and CDR2 SAAAGT. CDR3 length: 15 residues. The CDR3 coding sequence is TGTGCCAGCAGTCGGTATACAGGGGTCGGCTACGAGCAGTACTTC. Translating gives CASSRYTGVGYEQYF.

Remarks on this clonotype: One end of the junction fails to match germline, which may point to a read error. The chain employs TRBV7-6 and TRBJ2-1, with D unclear. With the DNA end fitting TRBJ2-5 better, the J assignment may be wrong. This CDR3 spans 15 amino acids. Germline lookup yields CDR1 SGHVS and CDR2 FNYEAQ. CDR3 sequence: CASSSRGSPPETQYF. The CDR3 nucleotides read TGTGCTAGCAGCTCCCGCGGTAGCCCACCCGAGACCCAGTACTTC.

The chain carries TRBV7-2 and TRBJ2-4; D is undetermined. Near its end, the DNA agrees better with TRBJ2-1, so the J call may be wrong. The length of the CDR3 is 15 residues. The V gene's germline CDR1 is SGHTA and CDR2 FQGNSA. CDR3 DNA sequence: TGTGCCAGCAGCGTGGATGTACAGTCCTACAATGAGCAGTTCTTC. The encoded protein is CASSVDVQSYNEQFF.

This chain joins TRBV7-4 and TRBJ2-1; D not resolved. TRBJ2-7 explains the end of the DNA better; the J call may be wrong. The CDR3 sequence is 12 residues long. CDR1 and CDR2 from the germline V gene are SGHVT and SQSDAQ. The CDR3 sequence: CASSLMIYEQYF. CDR3 DNA: TGTGCCAGCAGCTTAATGATCTACGAGCAGTACTTC.

V gene TRBV7-8 combines with J gene TRBJ2-2; D might be TRBD1 (6 bases). Between the trimmed V and J ends, which lost 3 bases and 0 bases, there was a span of 14 bases. The CDR3 covers 17 residues. Germline V lookup: CDR1 SGHVS, CDR2 FQNEAQ. CDR3 sequence (DNA): TGTGCCAGCAGCTTGTCCGGACAGAGTACGAACACCGGGGAGCTGTTTTTT. Its translation: CASSLSGQSTNTGELFF. Full variable domain (remainder filled in from reference TRBV7-8 and TRBJ2-2): GAGVSQSPRYKVAKRGQDVALRCDPISGHVSLFWYQQALGQGPEFLTYFQNEAQLDKSGLPSDRFFAERPEGSVSTLKIQRTQQEDSAVYLCASSLSGQSTNTGELFFGEGSRLTVL.

Concerning this clonotype itself: The junction and the germline gene differ at one end; a read error may be behind it. The rearrangement links TRBV7-6 to TRBJ2-1; TRBD2 is a possible D gene (5 bases). The CDR3 runs 15 residues. Germline-derived CDR1 and CDR2 are SGHVS and FNYEAQ. The CDR3 bases are TGTGCTAGCAGCCCTAGGACCAGCGGATACAATGAGCAGTTCTTC. This sequence encodes CASSPRTSGYNEQFF.

This clonotype was counted between two and nine times. V gene TRBV7-6 combines with J gene TRBJ2-1, with TRBD1 matching over 9 bases. The J call is uncertain, as TRBJ2-7 better fits the DNA end. Germline V gene sequence: CDR1 SGHVS, CDR2 FNYEAQ. This CDR3 has 13 residues. CDR3 amino acids: CASSWGQGYEQYF. The DNA for the CDR3 is TGTGCCAGCAGCTGGGGACAGGGCTACGAGCAGTACTTC.

V is TRBV7-9 and J is TRBJ2-7; unclear D gene. Germline CDR1 is SEHNR and CDR2 is FQNEAQ (reference sequence). The CDR3 consists of 12 residues. Between the trimmed V and J ends, which lost 3 bases and 7 bases, there was a span of 10 bases. The DNA of the CDR3 is TGTGCCAGCAGCTTTAATCACAATGAGCAGTACTTC. This translates into CASSFNHNEQYF.

This clonotype turned up a few times. The chain recombines TRBV7-3 with TRBJ2-2; TRBD1 might be the D (6 bases). The CDR3 sequence is 14 residues long. V was clipped by 3 bases and J by 7 bases, with 12 bases between them. Germline V gives CDR1 SGHTA, CDR2 FQGTGA. The CDR3 DNA reads as TGTGCCAGCAGCTTTTCCCGGACAGACGGGGAGCTGTTTTTT. Protein sequence: CASSFSRTDGELFF.

This clonotype occurred many times. This sequence joins TRBV6-6 and TRBJ2-1; the D is unclear. The J call may be faulty, since TRBJ2-7 better matches the DNA end. The CDR3 is made up of 12 amino acids. CDR1 MNHNY and CDR2 SVGAGI come from the germline V gene (reference sequence). This CDR3 is CASSYTRVEQYF. CDR3 coding DNA: TGTGCCAGCAGTTACACACGGGTCGAGCAGTACTTC.

V usage is TRBV7-4 and J usage is TRBJ1-2; D is uncertain. From germline, CDR1 is SGHVT and CDR2 SQSDAQ. There are 14 residues in the CDR3. V lost 5 bases, J lost 5 bases, and 15 bases lay in between. CDR3 loop: CASSVISGDYGYTF. CDR3 nucleotides: TGTGCCAGCAGCGTGATAAGCGGTGATTATGGCTACACCTTC.

This rearrangement joins TRBV6-2 or TRBV6-3 to TRBJ1-5, with TRBD1 as a possible D gene (5 bases). The germline V gene has CDR1 MNHEY and CDR2 SVGEGT. The V end was cut by 4 bases, the J end by 1 base, with 5 bases between. This CDR3 has 13 amino acids. The CDR3 loop reads CASSWGSNQPQHF. CDR3 bases: TGTGCCAGCAGTTGGGGGAGCAATCAGCCCCAGCATTTT.

This chain links TRBV19 with TRBJ2-4; TRBD2 matches at 13 bases. This CDR3 contains 17 residues. Trimming at V came to 2 bases and at J to 7 bases, leaving 8 bases not matched to a gene. Per germline, CDR1 LNHDA and CDR2 SQIVND (reference sequence). DNA for the CDR3: TGTGCCAGTAGTATAAATCGGACTAGCGGGAGTGCGAACATTCAGTACTTC. Protein product: CASSINRTSGSANIQYF.

J is TRBJ2-3 and V is TRBV7-3; 7 bases fit TRBD1. The CDR3 contains 14 residues. Losses at the gene ends were 6 bases for V and 4 bases for J; bases not matched to a gene: 7. Germline V gene data show CDR1 as SGHTA and CDR2 as FQGTGA. The CDR3 here is CASSSGQVADTQYF. In DNA, the CDR3 is TGTGCCAGCAGTTCCGGACAGGTTGCAGATACGCAGTATTTT.